Below, 27 T cell receptor beta chains from the same sample are listed, as sequenced in a study of blood T cell repertoires in COVID-19. Repertoires were generated with immunoSEQ multiplex PCR, while TCRdb's copy carries only in-frame clones and drops some. In the table there are 120,000 or so clones, about 90% of which are singletons. Sequencing used peripheral blood. The receptors were sampled from a man between 65 and 85 years old who had recovered from COVID-19.

CDR3 protein: CASSPYPRQDNEQFF. The DNA of the CDR3 is TGTGCCAGCTCACCTTACCCTCGACAGGACAATGAGCAGTTCTTC. The chain carries TRBV18 and TRBJ2-1, with a possible D match to TRBD1 (6 bases). Germline-derived CDR1 and CDR2 are KGHSH and LQKENI. This CDR3 region has 15 residues. The V end was cut by 3 bases, the J end by 5 bases, with 14 bases between.

This chain links TRBV4-2 with TRBJ2-7; 9 positions match TRBD1. Looked up from germline, CDR1 is LGHNA and CDR2 is YNFKEQ. This CDR3 contains 14 residues. The trim removed 3 bases at V and 6 bases at J, leaving 6 bases unmatched. CDR3 DNA: TGTGCCAGCAGCCAGGGCCCGACAGGGGGCGAGCAGTACTTC. Translation gives CASSQGPTGGEQYF.

In nucleotides, the CDR3 is TGTGCCAGTAGCCGCCCCTCAGGGGCAACTAATGAAAAACTGTTTTTT. Translating it yields CASSRPSGATNEKLFF. The chain links TRBV19 to TRBJ1-4; perhaps TRBD1 as D (6 bases). V shed 6 bases and J shed 0 bases, with 14 bases lying between them. The CDR3 totals 16 residues. Germline values: CDR1 LNHDA, CDR2 SQIVND (reference sequence).

This clone was counted at least ten times. The V and J genes are TRBV28 and TRBJ2-1; TRBD2 matches 13 bases. V was clipped by 5 bases and J by 9 bases; unmatched bases: 7. The CDR3 loop spans 15 amino acids. Germline CDR1 MDHEN, CDR2 SYDVKM. As DNA, the CDR3 is TGTGCCAGCAGTCAAACTAGCGGGAGGGCCACTGAGCAGTTCTTC. Amino acid sequence: CASSQTSGRATEQFF.

The genes are TRBV29-1 and TRBJ1-2; D gene unclear. This CDR3 has 14 residues. V lost 4 bases to trimming and J lost 4 bases, with 16 bases between them. CDR1 and CDR2 from the germline V gene are SQVTM and ANQGSEA. CDR3 nucleotides: TGCAGCGTTGTTTCCGCGTTAGGAGGCTATGGCTACACCTTC. It encodes CSVVSALGGYGYTF.

This sequence joins TRBV7-2 and TRBJ2-7, with TRBD1 matching over 10 bases. Germline V gene data show CDR1 as SGHTA and CDR2 as FQGNSA. The CDR3 extends over 15 amino acids. The trim removed 6 bases at V and 4 bases at J, leaving 9 bases unmatched. Written as DNA, the CDR3 is TGTGCCAGCAGGTCCGGGACAGGGGTATTGTACGAGCAGTACTTC. Translation gives CASRSGTGVLYEQYF.

The chain employs TRBV7-2 and TRBJ1-5; the D is unclear. Per the germline V gene, CDR1 is SGHTA and CDR2 is FQGNSA. The CDR3 has 14 amino acids. Trimming left V 5 bases short and J 6 bases short, with 14 bases between. The CDR3, as DNA: TGTGCCAGCAGCCACCCCCAGAAATTTCAGCCCCAGCATTTT. This encodes CASSHPQKFQPQHF.

The J gene is TRBJ2-3, the V gene TRBV3-1 (or the pseudogene TRBV3-2); 8 bases line up with TRBD2. The CDR3 totals 13 residues. CDR1 is LGHDT and CDR2 is YNNKEL in the germline V gene (reference sequence). V was pared by 4 bases and J by 9 bases, with 6 bases of the junction left unmatched. CDR3 bases: TGTGCCAGCAGCCCCCAAGGCGGGGGGACGCAGTATTTT. Translated: CASSPQGGGTQYF.

The V gene is TRBV19, the J gene TRBJ2-2; perhaps TRBD2 as D (6 bases). This CDR3 comprises 14 residues. V was shortened by 6 bases and J by 7 bases, with 15 bases between the two germline ends. Per the germline V gene, CDR1 is LNHDA and CDR2 is SQIVND (reference sequence). The CDR3 spells CASRERAGHGELFF. CDR3 coding DNA: TGTGCCAGTAGGGAAAGAGCGGGTCACGGGGAGCTGTTTTTT.

This clone is a singleton in its sample. The chain combines TRBV30 with TRBJ2-7; 7 nucleotides match TRBD2. V dropped 0 bases and J dropped 2; count of bases not matched to a gene: 4. CDR1 is GTSNPN and CDR2 is SVGIG in the germline V gene (reference sequence). This CDR3 has 14 residues. The CDR3 DNA reads TGTGCCTGGAGTGTGGGGGGGACTGCCTACGAGCAGTACTTC. It specifies CAWSVGGTAYEQYF.

The sample holds one count of this clone. This rearrangement joins TRBV11-2 to TRBJ1-1; unclear D gene. The germline V gene encodes CDR1 SGHAT and CDR2 FQNNGV. The CDR3 runs 13 residues. V dropped 3 bases and J dropped 1 base, with 6 bases sitting between them. The DNA of the CDR3 is TGTGCCAGCAGCTTTTGGCAGAACACTGAAGCTTTCTTT. Translation gives CASSFWQNTEAFF. Full variable domain (remainder filled in from reference TRBV11-2 and TRBJ1-1): EAGVAQSPRYKIIEKRQSVAFWCNPISGHATLYWYQQILGQGPKLLIQFQNNGVVDDSQLPKDRFSAERLKGVDSTLKIQPAKLEDSAVYLCASSFWQNTEAFFGQGTRLTVV.

The chain recombines TRBV5-8 with TRBJ1-5; D is undetermined. This CDR3 has 13 amino acids. Trimming took 0 bases from V and 7 from J, leaving 8 bases between them. CDR1 is SGHTS, CDR2 YDEGEE, per germline. The CDR3 region has the DNA TGTGCCAGCAGCTTGGGTATAGCGCAGCCCCAGCATTTT. It encodes CASSLGIAQPQHF.

The chain's CDR3 is CAWSRRDSYEQYF. The CDR3 DNA reads TGTGCCTGGAGTCGCAGGGACTCCTACGAGCAGTACTTC. The genes are TRBV30 and TRBJ2-7, with D possibly TRBD1 on 5 matching bases. Germline lookup yields CDR1 GTSNPN and CDR2 SVGIG (reference sequence). This CDR3 comprises 13 residues. Trimming pared 2 bases from V and 0 bases from J, leaving 8 bases between.

This chain joins TRBV11-3 and TRBJ1-3; possibly TRBD1 for D (5 bases). Germline CDR1 and CDR2: SGHNT and YENEEA. This CDR3 is 16 amino acids long. With 3 bases removed from V and 2 bases from J, the gap between germline ends came to 14 bases. The CDR3 DNA reads TGTGCCAGCAGCTTGTGGGCAGGGACTCCTGGAAACACCATATATTTT. Protein: CASSLWAGTPGNTIYF.

V and J are TRBV20-1 and TRBJ1-2; possibly TRBD1 for D (5 bases). The V end lost 5 bases, the J end lost 4 bases, and 8 bases lay between the germline ends. The CDR3 runs to 11 residues. Germline lookup yields CDR1 DFQATT and CDR2 SNEGSKA (reference sequence). The CDR3, as DNA: TGCAGTGCTTCCGACAGCTATGGCTACACCTTC. Residues: CSASDSYGYTF.

This clone was seen just once. This sequence joins TRBV7-6 and TRBJ2-4; perhaps TRBD1 as D (6 bases). Germline assignment: CDR1 SGHVS and CDR2 FNYEAQ. The V end was cut by 2 bases, the J end by 6 bases, with 8 bases between. The CDR3 consists of 13 residues. CDR3 sequence: CASSLSRGNIQYF. The CDR3 bases are TGTGCCAGCAGCTTATCCAGGGGAAACATTCAGTACTTC.

The chain couples TRBV7-2 to TRBJ2-5; 7 nucleotides match TRBD2. CDR1 and CDR2 (germline): SGHTA, FQGNSA. J was trimmed by 0 bases and V by 3 bases; bases with no gene match: 10. The CDR3 spans 17 residues. CDR3 sequence: CASSFGRGDLYQETQYF. CDR3 nucleotide sequence: TGTGCCAGCAGCTTTGGCCGGGGGGATCTCTACCAAGAGACCCAGTACTTC.

V gene TRBV11-2 combines with J gene TRBJ1-3; a weak D match, TRBD1 (5 bases). This CDR3 comprises 15 residues. The V gene's germline CDR1 is SGHAT and CDR2 FQNNGV. The V and J ends lost 1 base and 0 bases respectively, with 7 bases between them. CDR3 DNA: TGTGCCAGCAGCTTAGTCGGGGGCTCTGGAAACACCATATATTTT. This translates into CASSLVGGSGNTIYF. Looking up the rest from reference TRBV11-2 and TRBJ1-3 gives the full variable domain: EAGVAQSPRYKIIEKRQSVAFWCNPISGHATLYWYQQILGQGPKLLIQFQNNGVVDDSQLPKDRFSAERLKGVDSTLKIQPAKLEDSAVYLCASSLVGGSGNTIYFGEGSWLTVV.

V usage is TRBV7-9 and J usage is TRBJ1-5, with TRBD1 matching 8 bases. Trimming took 5 bases from V and 6 from J; bases not matched to a gene: 3. CDR1 and CDR2 from the germline V gene are SEHNR and FQNEAQ (reference sequence). The CDR3 is 13 amino acids. Here the CDR3 DNA reads TGTGCCAGCAGCAGGACAGGGACTCAGCCCCAGCATTTT. Translating it yields CASSRTGTQPQHF.

This sequence joins TRBV7-2 and TRBJ1-6; 12 positions match TRBD1. This CDR3 has 15 residues. Per the germline V gene, CDR1 is SGHTA and CDR2 is FQGNSA. V dropped 3 bases and J dropped 13; count of bases not matched to a gene: 7. The CDR3 loop is CASSLGQGALQPLHF. CDR3 DNA sequence: TGTGCCAGCAGCTTGGGACAGGGGGCCCTACAGCCCCTCCACTTT.

J is TRBJ1-1 and V is TRBV7-3; a possible D gene is TRBD1 (5 bases). Germline V gives CDR1 SGHTA, CDR2 FQGTGA. This CDR3 has 18 residues. Trimming cost V 5 bases and J 0 bases, with 22 bases left between them. The CDR3 nucleotides read TGTGCCAGCAGCCATACAGGAGTCGGCACGGGCGTGAACACTGAAGCTTTCTTT. It specifies CASSHTGVGTGVNTEAFF. Looking up the rest from reference TRBV7-3 and TRBJ1-1 gives the full variable domain: GAGVSQTPSNKVTEKGKYVELRCDPISGHTALYWYRQSLGQGPEFLIYFQGTGAADDSGLPNDRFFAVRPEGSVSTLKIQRTERGDSAVYLCASSHTGVGTGVNTEAFFGQGTRLTVV.

This CDR3 reads CASSLDRGRANTEAFF. The DNA of the CDR3 is TGCGCCAGCAGTCTTGACAGGGGTAGGGCCAACACTGAAGCTTTCTTT. This sequence joins TRBV5-1 and TRBJ1-1; TRBD1 aligns across 8 bases. The germline V gene has CDR1 SGHRS and CDR2 YFSETQ. There are 16 residues in the CDR3. V was clipped by 5 bases and J by 2 bases; unmatched bases: 11. Based on the CDR3 plus reference TRBV5-1 and TRBJ1-1, the full variable domain is KAGVTQTPRYLIKTRGQQVTLSCSPISGHRSVSWYQQTPGQGLQFLFEYFSETQRNKGNFPGRFSGRQFSNSRSEMNVSTLELGDSALYLCASSLDRGRANTEAFFGQGTRLTVV.

This clone was seen a single time. The CDR3 reads CASSRGEVLGVRNEQFF. CDR3 coding DNA: TGTGCCAGCAGCCGTGGGGAGGTCCTCGGGGTGCGTAATGAGCAGTTCTTC. The chain employs TRBV28 and TRBJ2-7, with a tentative D call TRBD2 (6 bases). The DNA end is a closer match to TRBJ2-1, so the J assignment may be wrong. This CDR3 has 17 amino acids. Germline V lookup: CDR1 MDHEN, CDR2 SYDVKM.

The V call is TRBV9, the J call TRBJ2-2; 7 nucleotides agree with TRBD2. This CDR3 is built from 14 residues. Germline CDR1 is SGDLS and CDR2 is YYNGEE. Losses at the gene ends were 4 bases for V and 9 bases for J; bases not matched to a gene: 9. The CDR3 sequence: CASSQLSGYRELFF. DNA for the CDR3: TGTGCCAGCAGCCAACTTAGCGGGTATAGGGAGCTGTTTTTT. The whole variable domain, remainder taken from reference TRBV9 and TRBJ2-2, is DSGVTQTPKHLITATGQRVTLRCSPRSGDLSVYWYQQSLDQGLQFLIQYYNGEERAKGNILERFSAQQFPDLHSELNLSSLELGDSALYFCASSQLSGYRELFFGEGSRLTVL.

In nucleotides, the CDR3 is TGTGCCTGGAGAAAGACAGACTATAATTCACCCCTCCACTTT. It specifies CAWRKTDYNSPLHF. The chain employs TRBV30 and TRBJ1-6; D might be TRBD1 (5 bases). This CDR3 is 14 amino acids long. V was trimmed by 3 bases and J by 3 bases, leaving 9 bases between them. In germline, CDR1 is GTSNPN, CDR2 SVGIG (reference sequence).

This clone was picked up many times. This chain uses TRBV6-5 with TRBJ1-5; no firm D call. V was pared by 10 bases and J by 0 bases, with 16 bases between. The CDR3 sequence is 15 residues long. Germline loops: CDR1 MNHEY, CDR2 SVGAGI. The CDR3 sequence: CATLLGPYSNQPQHF. The CDR3 DNA reads as TGTGCCACCCTCCTAGGTCCCTATAGCAATCAGCCCCAGCATTTT.

Concerning this clone itself: Mismatch with germline at one junction end may stem from a read error. The chain recombines TRBV29-1 with TRBJ2-1; 11 nucleotides agree with TRBD1. The CDR3 has 14 residues. Germline-derived CDR1 and CDR2 are SQVTM and ANQGSEA. The CDR3: CSAERDRGYNEQFF. The DNA of the CDR3 is TGCAGCGCTGAACGGGACAGGGGGTACAATGAGCAGTTCTTC.